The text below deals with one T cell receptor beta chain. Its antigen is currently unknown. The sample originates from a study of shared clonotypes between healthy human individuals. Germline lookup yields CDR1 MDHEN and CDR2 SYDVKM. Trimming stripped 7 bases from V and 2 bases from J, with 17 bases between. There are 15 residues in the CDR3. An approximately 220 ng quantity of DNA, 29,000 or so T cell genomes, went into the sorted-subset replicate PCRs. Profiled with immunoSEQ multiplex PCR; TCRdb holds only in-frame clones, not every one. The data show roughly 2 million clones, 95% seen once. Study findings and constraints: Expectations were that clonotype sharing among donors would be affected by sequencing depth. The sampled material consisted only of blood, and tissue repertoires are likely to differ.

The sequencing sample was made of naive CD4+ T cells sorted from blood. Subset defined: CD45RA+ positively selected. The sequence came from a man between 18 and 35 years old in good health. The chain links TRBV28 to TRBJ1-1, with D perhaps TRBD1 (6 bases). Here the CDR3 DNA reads TGTGCCAGCAACCCCCCGGGGGGCGCTAACACTGAAGCTTTCTTT. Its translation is CASNPPGGANTEAFF.